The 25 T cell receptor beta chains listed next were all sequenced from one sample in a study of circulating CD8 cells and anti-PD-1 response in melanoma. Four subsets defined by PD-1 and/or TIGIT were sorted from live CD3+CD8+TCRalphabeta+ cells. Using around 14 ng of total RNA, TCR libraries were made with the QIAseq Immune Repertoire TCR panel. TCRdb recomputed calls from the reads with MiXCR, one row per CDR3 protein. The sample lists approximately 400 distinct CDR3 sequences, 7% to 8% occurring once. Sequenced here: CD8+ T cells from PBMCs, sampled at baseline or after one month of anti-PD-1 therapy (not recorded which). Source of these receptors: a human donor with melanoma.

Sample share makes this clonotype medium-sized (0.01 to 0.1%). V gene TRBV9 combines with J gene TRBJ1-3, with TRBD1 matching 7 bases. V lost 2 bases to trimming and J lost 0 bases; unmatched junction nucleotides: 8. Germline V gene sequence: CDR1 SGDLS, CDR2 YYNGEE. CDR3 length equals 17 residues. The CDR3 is CASSVEQGHYSGNTIYF. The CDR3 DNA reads TGTGCCAGCAGCGTCGAACAGGGGCACTACTCTGGAAACACCATATATTTT.

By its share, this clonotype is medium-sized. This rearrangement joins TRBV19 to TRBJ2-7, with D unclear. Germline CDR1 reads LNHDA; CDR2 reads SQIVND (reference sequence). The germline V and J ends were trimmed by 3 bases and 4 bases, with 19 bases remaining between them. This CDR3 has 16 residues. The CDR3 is CASSIRLGKGGYEQYF. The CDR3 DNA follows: TGTGCCAGTAGTATCCGGCTGGGAAAGGGTGGATACGAGCAGTACTTC.

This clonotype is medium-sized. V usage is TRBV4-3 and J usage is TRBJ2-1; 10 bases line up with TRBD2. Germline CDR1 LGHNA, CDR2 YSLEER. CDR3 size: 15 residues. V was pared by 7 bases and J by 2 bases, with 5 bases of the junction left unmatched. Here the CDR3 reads CASTRTSGPYNEQFF. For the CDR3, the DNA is TGCGCCAGCACTCGGACTAGCGGACCCTACAATGAGCAGTTCTTC.

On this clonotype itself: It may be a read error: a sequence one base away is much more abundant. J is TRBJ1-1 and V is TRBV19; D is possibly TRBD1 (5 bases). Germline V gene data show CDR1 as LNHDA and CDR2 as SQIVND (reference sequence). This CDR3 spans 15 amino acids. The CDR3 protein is CASSIVGRANSEAFF. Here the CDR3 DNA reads TGTGCCAGTAGTATAGTGGGCAGGGCGAACTCTGAAGCTTTCTTT.

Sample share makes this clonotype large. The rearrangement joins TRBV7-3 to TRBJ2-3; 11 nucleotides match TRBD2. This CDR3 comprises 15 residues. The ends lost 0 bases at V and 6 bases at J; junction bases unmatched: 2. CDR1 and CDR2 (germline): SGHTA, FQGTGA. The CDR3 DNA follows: TGTGCCAGCAGCTTAACCCCTAGCGGGGGGGATACGCAGTATTTT. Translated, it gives CASSLTPSGGDTQYF.

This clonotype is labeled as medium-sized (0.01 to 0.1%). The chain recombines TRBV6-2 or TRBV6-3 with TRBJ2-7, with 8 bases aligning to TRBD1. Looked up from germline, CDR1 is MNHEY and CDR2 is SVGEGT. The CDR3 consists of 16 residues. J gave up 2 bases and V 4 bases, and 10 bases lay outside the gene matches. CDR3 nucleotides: TGTGCCAGCAGTTCAGGATCCGGGACAGGCCCCTACGAGCAGTACTTC. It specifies CASSSGSGTGPYEQYF.

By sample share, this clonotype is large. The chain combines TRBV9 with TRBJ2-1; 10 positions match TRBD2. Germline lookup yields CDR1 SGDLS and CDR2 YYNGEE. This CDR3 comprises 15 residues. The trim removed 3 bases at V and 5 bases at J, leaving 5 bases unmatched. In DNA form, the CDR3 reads TGTGCCAGCAGCGCTAGCGGGGGATTTAACAATGAGCAGTTCTTC. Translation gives CASSASGGFNNEQFF.

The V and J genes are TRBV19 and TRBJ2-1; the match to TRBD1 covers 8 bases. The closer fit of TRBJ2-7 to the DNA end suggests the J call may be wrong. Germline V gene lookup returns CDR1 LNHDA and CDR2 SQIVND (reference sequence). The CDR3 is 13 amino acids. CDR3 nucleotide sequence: TGTGCCAGTAGTCCCGGGACAGGTTACGAGCAGTACTTC. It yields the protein CASSPGTGYEQYF.

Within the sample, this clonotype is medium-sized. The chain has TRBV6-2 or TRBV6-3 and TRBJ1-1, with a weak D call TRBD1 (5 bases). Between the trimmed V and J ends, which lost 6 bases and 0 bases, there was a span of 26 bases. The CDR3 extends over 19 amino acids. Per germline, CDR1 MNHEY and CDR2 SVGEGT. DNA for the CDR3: TGTGCCAGCAGAACCCAGAAGAGACAGACCCCGGAAATGAACACTGAAGCTTTCTTT. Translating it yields CASRTQKRQTPEMNTEAFF.

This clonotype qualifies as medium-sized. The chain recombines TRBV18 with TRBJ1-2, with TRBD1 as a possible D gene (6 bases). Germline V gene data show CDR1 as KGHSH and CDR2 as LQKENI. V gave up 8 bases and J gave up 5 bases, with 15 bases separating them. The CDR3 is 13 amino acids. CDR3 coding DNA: TGTGCCAGCCAAGACAGGCTTGGGTATGGCTACACCTTC. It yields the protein CASQDRLGYGYTF.

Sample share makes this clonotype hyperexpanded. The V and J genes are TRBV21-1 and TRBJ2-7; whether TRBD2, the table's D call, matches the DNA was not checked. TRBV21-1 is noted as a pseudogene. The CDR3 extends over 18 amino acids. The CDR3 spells CASSTAASGGVSSYEQYF. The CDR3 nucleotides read TGTGCCAGCAGCACAGCGGCTAGCGGGGGGGTCTCCTCCTACGAGCAGTACTTC.

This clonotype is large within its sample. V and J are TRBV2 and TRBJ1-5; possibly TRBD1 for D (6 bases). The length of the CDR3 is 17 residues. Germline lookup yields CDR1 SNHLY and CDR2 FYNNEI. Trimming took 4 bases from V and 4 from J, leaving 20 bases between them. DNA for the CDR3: TGTGCCAGCAGTGTTACCTGGGGGGACACCTTAAATCAGCCCCAGCATTTT. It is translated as CASSVTWGDTLNQPQHF.

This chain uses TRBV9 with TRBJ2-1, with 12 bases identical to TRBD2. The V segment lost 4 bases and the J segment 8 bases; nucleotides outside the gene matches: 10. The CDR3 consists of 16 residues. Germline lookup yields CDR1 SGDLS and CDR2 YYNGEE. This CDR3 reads CASSLELAGGMDEQFF. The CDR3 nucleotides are TGTGCCAGCAGCCTAGAACTAGCGGGGGGTATGGATGAGCAGTTCTTC.

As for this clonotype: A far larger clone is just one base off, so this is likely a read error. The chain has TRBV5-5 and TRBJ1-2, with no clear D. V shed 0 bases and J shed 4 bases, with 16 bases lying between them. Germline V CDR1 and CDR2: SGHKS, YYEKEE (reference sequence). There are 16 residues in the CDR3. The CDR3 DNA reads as TGTGCCAGCAGCTTGGAAGCTGGCAGCGAGACCTATGGCTACACCTTC. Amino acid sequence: CASSLEAGSETYGYTF.

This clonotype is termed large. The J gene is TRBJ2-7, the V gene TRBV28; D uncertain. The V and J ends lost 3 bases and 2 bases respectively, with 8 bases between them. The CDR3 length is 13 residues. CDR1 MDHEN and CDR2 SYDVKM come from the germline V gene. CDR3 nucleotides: TGTGCCAGCAGTTTCGCCAGTCCCTACGAGCAGTACTTC. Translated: CASSFASPYEQYF.

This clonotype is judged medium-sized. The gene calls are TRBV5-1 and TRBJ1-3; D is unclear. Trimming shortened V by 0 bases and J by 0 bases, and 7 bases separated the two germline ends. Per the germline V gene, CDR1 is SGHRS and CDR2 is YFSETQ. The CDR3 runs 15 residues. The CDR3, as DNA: TGCGCCAGCAGCTTGGAGCCAGGCTCTGGAAACACCATATATTTT. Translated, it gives CASSLEPGSGNTIYF.

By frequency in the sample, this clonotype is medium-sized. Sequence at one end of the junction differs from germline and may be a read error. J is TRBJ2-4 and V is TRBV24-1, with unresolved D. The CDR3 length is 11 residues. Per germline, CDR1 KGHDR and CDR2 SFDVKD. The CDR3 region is CATKRPGPEQF. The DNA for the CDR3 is TGTGCCACCAAACGCCCGGGCCCCGAGCAATTC.

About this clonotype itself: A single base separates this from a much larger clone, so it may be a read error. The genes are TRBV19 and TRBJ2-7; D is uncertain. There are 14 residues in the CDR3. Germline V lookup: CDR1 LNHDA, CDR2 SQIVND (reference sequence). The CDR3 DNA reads TGTGCCAGTAGTATAGGTCCAGGTTCCTACGAGCATTACTTC. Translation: CASSIGPGSYEHYF.

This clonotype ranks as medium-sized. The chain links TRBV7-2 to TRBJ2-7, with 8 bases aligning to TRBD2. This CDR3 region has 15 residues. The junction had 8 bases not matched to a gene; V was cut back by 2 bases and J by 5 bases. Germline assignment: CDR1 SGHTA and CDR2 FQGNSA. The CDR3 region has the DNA TGTGCCAGCAGCTTATTTGCGGGGGGCGAGAACGAGCAGTACTTC. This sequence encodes CASSLFAGGENEQYF.

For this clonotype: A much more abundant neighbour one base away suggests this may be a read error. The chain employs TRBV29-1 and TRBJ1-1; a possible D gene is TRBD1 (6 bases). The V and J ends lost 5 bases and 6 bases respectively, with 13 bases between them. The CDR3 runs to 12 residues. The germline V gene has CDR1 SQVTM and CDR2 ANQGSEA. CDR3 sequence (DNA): TGCAGCGTTAGACGGGGGGCCGCTGAAGCTTTCTTT. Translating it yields CSVRRGAAEAFF.

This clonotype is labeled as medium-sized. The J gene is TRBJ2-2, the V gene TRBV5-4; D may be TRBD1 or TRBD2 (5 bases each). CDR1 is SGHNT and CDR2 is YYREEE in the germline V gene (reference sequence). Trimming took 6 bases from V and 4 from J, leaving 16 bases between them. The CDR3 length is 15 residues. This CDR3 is CASTPEGRPTGELFF. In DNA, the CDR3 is TGTGCCAGCACCCCTGAGGGGCGCCCCACCGGGGAGCTGTTTTTT.

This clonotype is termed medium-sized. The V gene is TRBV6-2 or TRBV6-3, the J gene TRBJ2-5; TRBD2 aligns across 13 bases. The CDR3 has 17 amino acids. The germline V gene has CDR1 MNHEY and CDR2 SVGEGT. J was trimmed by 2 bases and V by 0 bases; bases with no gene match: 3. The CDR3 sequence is CASSYSILAGGQETQYF. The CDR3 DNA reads TGTGCCAGCAGTTACTCGATACTAGCGGGGGGGCAAGAGACCCAGTACTTC.

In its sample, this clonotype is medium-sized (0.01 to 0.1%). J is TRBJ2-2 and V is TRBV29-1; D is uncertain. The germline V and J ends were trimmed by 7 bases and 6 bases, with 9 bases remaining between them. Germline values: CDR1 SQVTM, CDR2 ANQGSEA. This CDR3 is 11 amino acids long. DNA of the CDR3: TGCAGCGCCCGTCAGTCCGGGGAGCTGTTTTTT. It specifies CSARQSGELFF.

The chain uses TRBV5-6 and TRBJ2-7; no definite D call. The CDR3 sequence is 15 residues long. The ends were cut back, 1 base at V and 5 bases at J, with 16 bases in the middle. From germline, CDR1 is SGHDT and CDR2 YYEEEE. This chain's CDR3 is CASSLSHVVAHEQYF. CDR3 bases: TGTGCCAGCAGCTTGTCCCATGTGGTGGCCCACGAGCAGTACTTC.

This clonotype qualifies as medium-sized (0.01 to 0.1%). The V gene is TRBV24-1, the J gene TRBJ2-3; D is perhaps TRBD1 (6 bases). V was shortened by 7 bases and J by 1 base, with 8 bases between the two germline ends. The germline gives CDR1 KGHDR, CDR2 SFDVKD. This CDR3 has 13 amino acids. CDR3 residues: CATRDSGTDTQYF. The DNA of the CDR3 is TGTGCCACCAGGGACAGTGGCACAGATACGCAGTATTTT.